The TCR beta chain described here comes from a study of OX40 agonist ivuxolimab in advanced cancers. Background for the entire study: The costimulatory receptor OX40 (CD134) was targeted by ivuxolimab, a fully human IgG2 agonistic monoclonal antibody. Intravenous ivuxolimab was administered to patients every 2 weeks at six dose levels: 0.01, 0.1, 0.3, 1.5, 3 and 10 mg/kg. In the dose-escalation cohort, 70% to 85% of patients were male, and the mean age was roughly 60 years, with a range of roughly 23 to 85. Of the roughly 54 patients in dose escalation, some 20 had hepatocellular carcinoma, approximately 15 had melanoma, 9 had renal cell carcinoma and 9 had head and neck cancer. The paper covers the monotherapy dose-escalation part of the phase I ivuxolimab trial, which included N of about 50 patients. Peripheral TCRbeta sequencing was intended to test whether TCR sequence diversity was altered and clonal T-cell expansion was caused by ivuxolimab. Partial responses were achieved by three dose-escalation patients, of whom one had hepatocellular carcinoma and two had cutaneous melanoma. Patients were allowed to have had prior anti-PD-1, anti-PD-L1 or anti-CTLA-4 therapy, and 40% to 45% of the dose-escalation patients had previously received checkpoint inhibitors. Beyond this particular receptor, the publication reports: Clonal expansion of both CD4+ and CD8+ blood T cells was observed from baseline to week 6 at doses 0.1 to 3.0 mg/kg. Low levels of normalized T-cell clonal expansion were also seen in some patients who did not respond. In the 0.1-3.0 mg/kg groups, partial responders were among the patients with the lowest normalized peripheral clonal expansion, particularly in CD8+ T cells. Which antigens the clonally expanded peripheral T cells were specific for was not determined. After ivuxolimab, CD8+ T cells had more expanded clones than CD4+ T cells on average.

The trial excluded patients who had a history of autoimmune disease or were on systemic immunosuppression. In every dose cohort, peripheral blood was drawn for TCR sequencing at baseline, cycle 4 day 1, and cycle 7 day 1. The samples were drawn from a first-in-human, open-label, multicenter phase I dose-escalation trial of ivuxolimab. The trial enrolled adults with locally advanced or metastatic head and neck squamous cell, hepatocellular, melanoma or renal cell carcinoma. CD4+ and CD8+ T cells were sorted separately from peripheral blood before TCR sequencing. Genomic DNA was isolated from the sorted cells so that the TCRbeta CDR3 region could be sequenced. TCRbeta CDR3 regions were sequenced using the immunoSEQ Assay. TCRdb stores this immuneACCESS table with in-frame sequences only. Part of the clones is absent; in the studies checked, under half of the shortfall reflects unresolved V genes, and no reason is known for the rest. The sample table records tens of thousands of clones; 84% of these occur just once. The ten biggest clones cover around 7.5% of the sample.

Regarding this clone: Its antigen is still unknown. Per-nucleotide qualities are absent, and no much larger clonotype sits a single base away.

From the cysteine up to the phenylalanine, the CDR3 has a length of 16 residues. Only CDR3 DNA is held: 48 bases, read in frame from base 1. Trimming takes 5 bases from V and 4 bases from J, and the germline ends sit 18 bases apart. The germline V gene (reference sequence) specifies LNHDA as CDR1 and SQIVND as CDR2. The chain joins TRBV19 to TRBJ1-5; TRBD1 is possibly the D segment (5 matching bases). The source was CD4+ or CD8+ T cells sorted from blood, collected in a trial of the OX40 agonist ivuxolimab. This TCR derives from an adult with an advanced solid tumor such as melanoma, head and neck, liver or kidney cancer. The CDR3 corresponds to CASSPIQGGINQPQHF. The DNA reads TGTGCCAGTAGTCCGATCCAGGGAGGAATTAATCAGCCCCAGCATTTT.